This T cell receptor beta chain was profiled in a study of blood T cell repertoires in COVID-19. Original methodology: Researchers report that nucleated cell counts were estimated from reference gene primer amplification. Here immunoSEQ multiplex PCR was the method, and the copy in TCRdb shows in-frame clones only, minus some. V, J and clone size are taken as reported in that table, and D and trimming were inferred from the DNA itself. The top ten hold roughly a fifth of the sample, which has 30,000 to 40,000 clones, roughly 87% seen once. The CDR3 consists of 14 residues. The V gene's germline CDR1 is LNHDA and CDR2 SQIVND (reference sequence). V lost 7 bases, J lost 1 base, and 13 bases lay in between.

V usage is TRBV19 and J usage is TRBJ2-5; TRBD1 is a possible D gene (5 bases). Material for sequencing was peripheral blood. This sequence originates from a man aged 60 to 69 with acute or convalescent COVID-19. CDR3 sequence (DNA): TGTGCCAGTACTGGGGCGGCCGGCCAAGAGACCCAGTACTTC. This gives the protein CASTGAAGQETQYF.